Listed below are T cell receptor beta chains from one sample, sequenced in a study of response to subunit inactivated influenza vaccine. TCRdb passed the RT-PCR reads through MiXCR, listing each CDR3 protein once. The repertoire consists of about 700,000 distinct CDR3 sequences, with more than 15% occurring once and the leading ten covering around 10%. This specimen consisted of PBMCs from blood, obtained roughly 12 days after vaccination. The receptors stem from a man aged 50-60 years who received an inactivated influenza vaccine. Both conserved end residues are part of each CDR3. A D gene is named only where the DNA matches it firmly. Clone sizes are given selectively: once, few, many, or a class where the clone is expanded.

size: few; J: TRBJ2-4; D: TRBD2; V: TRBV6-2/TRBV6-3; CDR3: CASSRTSGSDIQYF; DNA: TGTGCCAGCAGTCGGACTAGCGGGAGTGACATTCAGTACTTC
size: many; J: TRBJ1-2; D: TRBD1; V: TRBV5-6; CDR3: CASSVLQGDYGYTF; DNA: TGTGCCAGCAGCGTATTACAGGGGGACTATGGCTACACCTTC
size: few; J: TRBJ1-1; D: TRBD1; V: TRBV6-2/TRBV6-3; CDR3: CASSLDRVASEAFF; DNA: TGTGCCAGCAGCCTCGACAGGGTGGCTTCTGAAGCTTTCTTT
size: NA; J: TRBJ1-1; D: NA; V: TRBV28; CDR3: CASVSPSGRNTEAFF; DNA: TGTGCCAGCGTCTCCCCGTCCGGGAGGAACACTGAAGCTTTCTTT
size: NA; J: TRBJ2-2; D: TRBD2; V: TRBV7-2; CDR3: CASSWWGGNTGELFF; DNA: TGTGCCAGCAGCTGGTGGGGGGGGAACACCGGGGAGCTGTTTTTT
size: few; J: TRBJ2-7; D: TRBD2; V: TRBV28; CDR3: CASSLASGENEQYF; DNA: TGTGCCAGCAGTTTAGCTAGCGGGGAGAACGAGCAGTACTTC
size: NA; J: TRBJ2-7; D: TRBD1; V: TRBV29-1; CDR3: CSVTGGFYEQYF; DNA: TGCAGCGTGACAGGGGGCTTTTACGAGCAGTACTTC
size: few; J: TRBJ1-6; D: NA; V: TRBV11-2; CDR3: CASSPDSARGKLHF; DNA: TGTGCCAGCAGCCCGGACAGTGCGAGGGGAAAACTCCACTTT
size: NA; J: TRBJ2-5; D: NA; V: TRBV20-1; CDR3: CSARDLGTFQETQYF; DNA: TGCAGTGCTAGAGATTTAGGGACCTTCCAAGAGACCCAGTACTTC
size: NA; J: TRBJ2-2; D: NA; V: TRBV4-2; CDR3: CASSQDQDTGELFF; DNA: TGTGCCAGCAGCCAAGATCAGGACACCGGGGAGCTGTTTTTT
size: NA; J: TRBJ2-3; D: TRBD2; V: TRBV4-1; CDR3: CASSIWAGGNTDTQYF; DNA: TGCGCCAGCTCTATCTGGGCGGGGGGCAACACAGATACGCAGTATTTT
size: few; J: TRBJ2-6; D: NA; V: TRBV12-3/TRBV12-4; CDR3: CASVAGANVLTF; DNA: TGTGCCAGCGTAGCTGGGGCCAACGTCCTGACTTTC
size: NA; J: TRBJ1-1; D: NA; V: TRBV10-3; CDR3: CAISPSNTEAFF; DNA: TGTGCCATCAGCCCTTCGAACACTGAAGCTTTCTTT
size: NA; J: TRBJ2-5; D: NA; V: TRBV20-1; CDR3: CSAPLWYQETQYF; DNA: TGCAGTGCTCCCCTATGGTACCAAGAGACCCAGTACTTC
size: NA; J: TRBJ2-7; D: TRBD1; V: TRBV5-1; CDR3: CASSAWTGADEQYF; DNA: TGCGCCAGCAGCGCGTGGACAGGGGCCGACGAGCAGTACTTC
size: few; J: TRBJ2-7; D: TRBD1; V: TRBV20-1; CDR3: CSARDRTGAPSYEQYF; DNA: TGCAGTGCTAGAGACAGGACAGGGGCTCCCTCCTACGAGCAGTACTTC
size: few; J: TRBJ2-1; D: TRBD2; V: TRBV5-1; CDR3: CASSVGWLAGGFEQFF; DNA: TGCGCCAGCAGCGTCGGCTGGCTAGCGGGAGGTTTTGAGCAGTTCTTC
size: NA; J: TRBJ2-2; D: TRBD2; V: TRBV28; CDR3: CASRLAGGSRGGELFF; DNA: TGTGCCAGCAGACTAGCGGGAGGCTCACGTGGGGGGGAGCTGTTTTTT
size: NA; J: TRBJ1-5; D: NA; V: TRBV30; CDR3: CAWSGPGGSDQPQHF; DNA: TGTGCCTGGAGTGGCCCAGGAGGTTCGGATCAGCCCCAGCATTTT
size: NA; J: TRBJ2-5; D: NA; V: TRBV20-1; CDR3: CSARATIQETQYF; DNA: TGCAGTGCTAGAGCGACCATCCAAGAGACCCAGTACTTC
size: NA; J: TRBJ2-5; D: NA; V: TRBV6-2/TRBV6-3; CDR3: CANTRRAPVETQYF; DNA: TGTGCCAACACCCGCAGGGCCCCGGTCGAGACCCAGTACTTC
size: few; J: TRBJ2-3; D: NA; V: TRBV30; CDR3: CAWTRGITDTQYF; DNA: TGTGCCTGGACGAGGGGGATCACAGATACGCAGTATTTT
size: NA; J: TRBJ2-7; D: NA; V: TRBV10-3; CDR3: CAISDSSRDLYEQYF; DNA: TGTGCCATCAGTGACTCGTCCCGGGACCTATACGAGCAGTACTTC
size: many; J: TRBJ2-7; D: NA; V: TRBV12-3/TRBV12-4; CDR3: CASSFQGTYEQYF; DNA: TGTGCCAGCAGTTTTCAAGGAACCTACGAGCAGTACTTC
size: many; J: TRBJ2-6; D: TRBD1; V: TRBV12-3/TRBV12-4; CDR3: CASSPGTGNGANVLTF; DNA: TGTGCCAGCAGTCCCGGGACAGGGAATGGGGCCAACGTCCTGACTTTC
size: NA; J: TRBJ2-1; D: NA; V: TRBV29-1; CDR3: CSVETSSKQFF; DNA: TGCAGCGTAGAGACTAGTAGCAAGCAGTTCTTC
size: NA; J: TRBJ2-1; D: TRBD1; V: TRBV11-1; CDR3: CASSAWTGGSNEQFF; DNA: TGTGCCAGCAGCGCGTGGACAGGGGGAAGCAATGAGCAGTTCTTC
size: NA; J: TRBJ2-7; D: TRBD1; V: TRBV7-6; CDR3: CASSLDSGGSYEQYF; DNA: TGTGCCAGCAGCTTAGATTCAGGGGGCAGCTACGAGCAGTACTTC
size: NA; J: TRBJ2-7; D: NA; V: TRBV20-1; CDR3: CSAIPLPSSYEQYF; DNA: TGCAGTGCTATTCCACTACCTAGCTCCTACGAGCAGTACTTC
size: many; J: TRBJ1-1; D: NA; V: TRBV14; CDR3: CASSQGVLRNTEAFF; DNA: TGTGCCAGCAGCCAAGGTGTGTTGAGGAACACTGAAGCTTTCTTT
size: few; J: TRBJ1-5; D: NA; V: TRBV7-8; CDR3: CASGQRGYQPQHF; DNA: TGTGCCAGCGGACAGCGCGGGTATCAGCCCCAGCATTTT
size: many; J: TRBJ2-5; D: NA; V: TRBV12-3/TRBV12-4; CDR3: CASSSGGGGPQETQYF; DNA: TGTGCCAGCAGTTCAGGGGGGGGGGGCCCACAAGAGACCCAGTACTTC
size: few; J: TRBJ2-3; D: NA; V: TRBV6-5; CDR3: CASSYTAFTDTQYF; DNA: TGTGCCAGCAGTTATACGGCCTTCACAGATACGCAGTATTTT
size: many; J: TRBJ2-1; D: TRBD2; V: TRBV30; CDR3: CAWWRGGPYNEQFF; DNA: TGTGCCTGGTGGCGGGGGGGTCCCTACAATGAGCAGTTCTTC
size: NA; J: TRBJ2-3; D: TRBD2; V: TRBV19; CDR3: CASSIGLAGARVPDTQYF; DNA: TGTGCCAGTAGTATTGGGCTAGCGGGGGCGCGGGTACCAGATACGCAGTATTTT
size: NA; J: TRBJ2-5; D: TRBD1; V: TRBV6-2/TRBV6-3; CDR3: CASSYGMTGRSQETQYF; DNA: TGTGCCAGCAGTTATGGAATGACAGGGCGATCGCAAGAGACCCAGTACTTC
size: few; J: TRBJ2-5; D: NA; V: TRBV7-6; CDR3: CASSLMTAQETQYF; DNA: TGTGCCAGCAGCTTAATGACAGCCCAAGAGACCCAGTACTTC
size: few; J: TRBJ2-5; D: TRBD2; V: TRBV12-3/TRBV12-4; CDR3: CASSSLGTSGQETQYF; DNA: TGTGCCAGCAGTTCCCTCGGGACTAGCGGTCAAGAGACCCAGTACTTC
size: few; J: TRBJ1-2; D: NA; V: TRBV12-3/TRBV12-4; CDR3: CASSVRGGNGYTF; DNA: TGTGCCAGCAGCGTCAGGGGCGGCAATGGCTACACCTTC
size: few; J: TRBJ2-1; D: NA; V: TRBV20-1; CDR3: CSANRGIGNEQFF; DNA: TGCAGTGCTAATCGCGGGATTGGAAATGAGCAGTTCTTC
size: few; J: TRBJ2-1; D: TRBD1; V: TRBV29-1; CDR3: CSVEPRQGRREQFF; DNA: TGCAGCGTTGAACCTCGACAGGGGCGTCGGGAGCAGTTCTTC
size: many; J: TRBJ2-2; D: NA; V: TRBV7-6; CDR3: CASSLGDIKTGELFF; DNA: TGTGCCAGCAGCTTAGGGGACATCAAGACCGGGGAGCTGTTTTTT
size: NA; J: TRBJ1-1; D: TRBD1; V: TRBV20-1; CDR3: CSARDREGGWVEAFF; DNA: TGCAGTGCTAGAGATCGCGAAGGGGGCTGGGTTGAAGCTTTCTTT
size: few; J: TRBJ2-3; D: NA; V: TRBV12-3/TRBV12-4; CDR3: CASSGLATRTDTQYF; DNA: TGTGCCAGCAGTGGGCTAGCGACCCGCACAGATACGCAGTATTTT
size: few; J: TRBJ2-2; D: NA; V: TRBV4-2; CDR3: CASRSGQNPDTGELFF; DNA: TGTGCCAGCAGATCAGGACAGAATCCCGACACCGGGGAGCTGTTTTTT
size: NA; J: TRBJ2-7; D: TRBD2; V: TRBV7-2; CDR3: CASSLRGAGLALNEQYF; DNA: TGTGCCAGCAGCTTAAGAGGGGCAGGACTAGCGTTGAACGAGCAGTACTTC
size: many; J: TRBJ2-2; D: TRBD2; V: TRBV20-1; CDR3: CSALRGLAGELFF; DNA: TGCAGTGCATTAAGGGGACTAGCCGGGGAGCTGTTTTTT
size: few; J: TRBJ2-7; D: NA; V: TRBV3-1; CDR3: CASSQRGGSQYF; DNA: TGTGCCAGCAGCCAAAGAGGAGGGTCCCAGTACTTC
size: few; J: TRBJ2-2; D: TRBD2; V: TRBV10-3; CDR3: CAIKEEREVWTGELFF; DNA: TGTGCCATCAAGGAGGAGCGGGAGGTTTGGACCGGGGAGCTGTTTTTT
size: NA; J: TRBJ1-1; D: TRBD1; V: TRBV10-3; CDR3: CAIRPQGDTEAFF; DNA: TGTGCCATCAGACCACAGGGGGACACTGAAGCTTTCTTT
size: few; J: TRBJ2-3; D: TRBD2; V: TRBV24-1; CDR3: CATSEERGPDTDTQYF; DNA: TGTGCCACCAGTGAGGAGCGGGGGCCCGACACAGATACGCAGTATTTT
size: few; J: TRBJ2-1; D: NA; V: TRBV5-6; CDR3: CASSLIDGPNEQFF; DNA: TGTGCCAGCAGCTTGATCGACGGACCCAATGAGCAGTTCTTC
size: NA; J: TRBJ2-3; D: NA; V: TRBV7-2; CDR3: CATGLGDTQYF; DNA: TGTGCCACCGGATTGGGGGATACGCAGTATTTT